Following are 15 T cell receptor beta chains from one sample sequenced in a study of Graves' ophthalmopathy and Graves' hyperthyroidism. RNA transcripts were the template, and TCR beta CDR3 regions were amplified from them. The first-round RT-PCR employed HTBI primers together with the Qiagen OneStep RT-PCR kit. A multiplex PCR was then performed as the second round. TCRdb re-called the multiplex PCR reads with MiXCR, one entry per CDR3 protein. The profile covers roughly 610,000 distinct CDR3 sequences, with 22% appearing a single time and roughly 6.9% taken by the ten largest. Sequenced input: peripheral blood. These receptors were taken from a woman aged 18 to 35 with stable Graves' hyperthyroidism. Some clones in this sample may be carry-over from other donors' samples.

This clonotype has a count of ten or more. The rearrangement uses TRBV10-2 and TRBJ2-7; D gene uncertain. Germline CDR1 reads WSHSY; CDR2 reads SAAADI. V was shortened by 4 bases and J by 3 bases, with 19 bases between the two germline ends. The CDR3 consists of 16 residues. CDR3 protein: CASSALWPSKDYEQYF. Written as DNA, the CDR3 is TGCGCCAGCAGTGCCCTCTGGCCATCCAAAGACTACGAGCAGTACTTC.

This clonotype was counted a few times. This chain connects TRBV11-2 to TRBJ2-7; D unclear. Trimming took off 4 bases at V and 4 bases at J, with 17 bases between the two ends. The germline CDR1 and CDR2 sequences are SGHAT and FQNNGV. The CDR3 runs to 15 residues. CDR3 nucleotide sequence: TGTGCCAGCAGCTCCCTTTCGATGGGTTGGTACGAGCAGTACTTC. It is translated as CASSSLSMGWYEQYF.

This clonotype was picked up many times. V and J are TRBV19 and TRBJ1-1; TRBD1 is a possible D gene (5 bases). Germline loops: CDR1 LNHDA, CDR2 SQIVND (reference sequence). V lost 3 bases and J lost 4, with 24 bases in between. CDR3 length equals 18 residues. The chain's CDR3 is CASSINVNSRGSGTEAFF. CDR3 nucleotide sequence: TGTGCCAGTAGTATTAACGTCAACAGCCGGGGGTCAGGCACTGAAGCTTTCTTT.

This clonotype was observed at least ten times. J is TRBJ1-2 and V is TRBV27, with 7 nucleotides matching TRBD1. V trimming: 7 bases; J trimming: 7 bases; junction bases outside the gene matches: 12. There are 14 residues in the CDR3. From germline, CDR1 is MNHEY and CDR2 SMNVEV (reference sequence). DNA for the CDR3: TGTGCCAGCACGTCCGCCCCAGGGGGAGTTGGCTACACCTTC. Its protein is CASTSAPGGVGYTF.

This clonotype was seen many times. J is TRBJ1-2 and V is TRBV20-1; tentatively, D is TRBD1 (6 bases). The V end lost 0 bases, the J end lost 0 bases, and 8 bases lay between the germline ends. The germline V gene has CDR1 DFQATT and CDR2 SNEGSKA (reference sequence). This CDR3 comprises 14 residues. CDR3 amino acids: CSARDPGANYGYTF. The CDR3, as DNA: TGCAGTGCTAGAGATCCAGGGGCTAACTATGGCTACACCTTC.

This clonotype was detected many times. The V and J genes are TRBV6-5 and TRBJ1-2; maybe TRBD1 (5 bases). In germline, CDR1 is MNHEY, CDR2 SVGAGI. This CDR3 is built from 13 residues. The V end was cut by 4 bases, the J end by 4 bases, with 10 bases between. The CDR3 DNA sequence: TGTGCCAGCAGTTCCGGACACTTCTATGGCTACACCTTC. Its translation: CASSSGHFYGYTF.

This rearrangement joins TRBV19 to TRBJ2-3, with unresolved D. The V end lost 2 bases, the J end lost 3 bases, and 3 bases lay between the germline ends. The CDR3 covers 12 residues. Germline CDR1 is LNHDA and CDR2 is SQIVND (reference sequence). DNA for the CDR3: TGTGCCAGTAGTATACGTACAGATACGCAGTATTTT. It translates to CASSIRTDTQYF. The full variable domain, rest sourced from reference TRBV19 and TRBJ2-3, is DGGITQSPKYLFRKEGQNVTLSCEQNLNHDAMYWYRQDPGQGLRLIYYSQIVNDFQKGDIAEGYSVSREKKESFPLTVTSAQKNPTAFYLCASSIRTDTQYFGPGTRLTVL.

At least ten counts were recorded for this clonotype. The CDR3 nucleotides read TGCGCCAGCAGCCAAGGGACAGGGGTCGACACTGAAGCTTTCTTT. Translating it yields CASSQGTGVDTEAFF. The chain recombines TRBV4-1 with TRBJ1-1; TRBD1 matches at 9 bases. Germline V gene lookup returns CDR1 MGHRA and CDR2 YSYEKL. There are 15 residues in the CDR3. The V segment lost 1 base and the J segment 3 bases; nucleotides outside the gene matches: 3.

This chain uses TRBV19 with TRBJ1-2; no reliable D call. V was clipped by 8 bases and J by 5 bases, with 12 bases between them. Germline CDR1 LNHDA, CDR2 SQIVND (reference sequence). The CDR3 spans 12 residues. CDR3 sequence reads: CASRARSYGYTF. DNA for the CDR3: TGTGCCAGTCGAGCACGCTCTTATGGCTACACCTTC.

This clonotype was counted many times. The CDR3 is CASSLRGGEANYGYTF. As DNA, the CDR3 is TGCGCCAGCAGCTTGAGGGGGGGCGAAGCTAACTATGGCTACACCTTC. The chain carries TRBV5-1 and TRBJ1-2; maybe TRBD1 (6 bases). The germline V and J ends were trimmed by 1 base and 0 bases, with 13 bases remaining between them. The CDR3 consists of 16 residues. Looked up from germline, CDR1 is SGHRS and CDR2 is YFSETQ.

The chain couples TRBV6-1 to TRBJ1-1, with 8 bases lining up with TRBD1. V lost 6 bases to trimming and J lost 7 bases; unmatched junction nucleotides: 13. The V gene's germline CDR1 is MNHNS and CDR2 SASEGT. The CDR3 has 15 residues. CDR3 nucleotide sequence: TGTGCCAGCAGCGCCATAACCGGGACAGGCGGTGAAGCTTTCTTT. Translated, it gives CASSAITGTGGEAFF.

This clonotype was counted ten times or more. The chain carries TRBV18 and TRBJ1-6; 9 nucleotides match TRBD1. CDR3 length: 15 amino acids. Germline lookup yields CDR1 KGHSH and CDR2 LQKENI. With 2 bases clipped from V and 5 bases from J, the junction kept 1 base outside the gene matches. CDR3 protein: CASSPTGGDNSPLHF. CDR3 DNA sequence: TGTGCCAGCTCACCAACAGGGGGCGATAATTCACCCCTCCACTTT.

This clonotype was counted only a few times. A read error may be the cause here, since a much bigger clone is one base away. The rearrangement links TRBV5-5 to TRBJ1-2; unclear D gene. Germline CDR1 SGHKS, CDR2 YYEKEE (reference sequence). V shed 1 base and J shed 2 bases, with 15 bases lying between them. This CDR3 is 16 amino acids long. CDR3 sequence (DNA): TGTGCCAGCAGCTTGACCCTTCAGGCGACGAACTATGGCTACACCTTC. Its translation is CASSLTLQATNYGYTF.

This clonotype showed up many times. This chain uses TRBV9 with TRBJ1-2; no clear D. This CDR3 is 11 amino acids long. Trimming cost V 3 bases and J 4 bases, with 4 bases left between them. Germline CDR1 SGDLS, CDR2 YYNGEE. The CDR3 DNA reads TGTGCCAGCAGCGCTTCCTATGGCTACACCTTC. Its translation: CASSASYGYTF.

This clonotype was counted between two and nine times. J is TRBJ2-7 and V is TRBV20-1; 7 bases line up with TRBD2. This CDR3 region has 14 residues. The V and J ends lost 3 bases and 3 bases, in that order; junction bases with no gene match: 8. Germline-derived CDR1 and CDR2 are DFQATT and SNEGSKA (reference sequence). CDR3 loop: CSARGGGGRYEQYF. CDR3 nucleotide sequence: TGCAGTGCTAGGGGCGGGGGAGGCCGCTACGAGCAGTACTTC.